Below, one T cell receptor (beta chain) is given with its context. Sequencing was performed with immunoSEQ multiplex PCR; in TCRdb, only in-frame clones are kept and a portion is missing. This sample has 1.5 million to 2.5 million clones; about 94% occur once, and the top ten carry roughly 1%. This specimen comes from a study of shared clonotypes between healthy human individuals. Naive CD8 cells lacked CD45RO, underwent positive selection for CCR7 and left out terminally differentiated effector memory CD45RA+ cells. This CDR3 spans 17 amino acids. The V gene lost 0 bases and the J gene lost 0 bases, with 12 bases spanning the gap. Germline V gives CDR1 MGHRA, CDR2 YSYEKL.

Sequenced sample: naive CD8+ T cells sorted from blood. The receptor was isolated from a man aged 18 to 30 in good health. V and J are TRBV4-1 and TRBJ2-1; D ambiguous. CDR3 protein: CASSQDWATSSYNEQFF. CDR3 nucleotides: TGCGCCAGCAGCCAAGATTGGGCGACGAGCTCCTACAATGAGCAGTTCTTC.